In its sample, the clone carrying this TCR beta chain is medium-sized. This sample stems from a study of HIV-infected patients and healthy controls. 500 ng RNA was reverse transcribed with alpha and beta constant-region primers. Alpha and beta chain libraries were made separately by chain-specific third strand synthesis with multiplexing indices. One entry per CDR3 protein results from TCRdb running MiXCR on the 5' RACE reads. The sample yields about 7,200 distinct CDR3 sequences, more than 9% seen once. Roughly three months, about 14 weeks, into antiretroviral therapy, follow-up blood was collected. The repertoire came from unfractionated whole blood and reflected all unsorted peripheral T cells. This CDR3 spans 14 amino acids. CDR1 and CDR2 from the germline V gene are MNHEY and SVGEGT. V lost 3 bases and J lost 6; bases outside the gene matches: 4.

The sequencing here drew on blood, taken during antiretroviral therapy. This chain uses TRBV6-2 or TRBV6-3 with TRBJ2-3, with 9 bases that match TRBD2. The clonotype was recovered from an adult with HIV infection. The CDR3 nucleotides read TGTGCCAGCAGTTATGGTCTAGCGGGGGATACGCAGTATTTT. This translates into CASSYGLAGDTQYF.